Shown below are 32 T cell receptor beta chains from a single sample sequenced in a study of blood T cells in healthy people across ages. Sample-barcoded 5' priming and a J-beta primer mix drove a second PCR of 7 to 11 cycles. TCRdb processed the 5' RACE reads anew with MiXCR; each CDR3 protein has one entry. The data contain 550,000 to 600,000 distinct CDR3 sequences, 27% of them seen just once; the ten biggest clones take up about 18%. What was sequenced was blood. The receptors originated from a woman in her 70s in good health.

This sequence joins TRBV18 and TRBJ1-1; 8 nucleotides agree with TRBD1. Germline loops: CDR1 KGHSH, CDR2 LQKENI. The CDR3 sequence is 15 residues long. V shed 2 bases and J 4 bases; nucleotides not matched to a gene: 6. The CDR3 sequence is CASSPFGQGPTEAFF. DNA for the CDR3: TGTGCCAGCTCACCATTCGGACAGGGACCCACTGAAGCTTTCTTT. Full variable domain (missing parts from reference TRBV18 and TRBJ1-1): NAGVMQNPRHLVRRRGQEARLRCSPMKGHSHVYWYRQLPEEGLKFMVYLQKENIIDESGMPKERFSAEFPKEGPSILRIQQVVRGDSAAYFCASSPFGQGPTEAFFGQGTRLTVV.

This clonotype was picked up a small number of times. The genes are TRBV24-1 and TRBJ2-7; D remains unclear. The CDR3 is made up of 13 amino acids. The germline gives CDR1 KGHDR, CDR2 SFDVKD. V lost 2 bases, J lost 3 bases, and 7 bases lay in between. The CDR3 nucleotides are TGTGCCACCAGTGATTGGAGTGACTACGAGCAGTACTTC. It codes for CATSDWSDYEQYF.

This clonotype was seen at least ten times. The chain employs TRBV4-3 and TRBJ2-4; possibly TRBD1 or TRBD2 for D (6 bases each). The CDR3 runs to 16 residues. The V end lost 0 bases, the J end lost 9 bases, and 18 bases lay between the germline ends. Germline V lookup: CDR1 LGHNA, CDR2 YSLEER. This chain's CDR3 is CASSQDPTGRRGIQYF. CDR3 DNA sequence: TGCGCCAGCAGCCAAGATCCCACAGGGAGGAGGGGCATTCAGTACTTC.

This clonotype was observed a handful of times. The J gene is TRBJ1-1, the V gene TRBV9, with TRBD1 as a possible D gene (5 bases). Germline V gene data show CDR1 as SGDLS and CDR2 as YYNGEE. The V and J ends lost 3 bases and 11 bases respectively, with 23 bases between them. There are 15 residues in the CDR3. For the CDR3, the DNA is TGTGCCAGCAGCGCTGGTCCGGGACTCTCAAATACCGCTTTCTTT. This gives the protein CASSAGPGLSNTAFF.

This clonotype appeared a few times. The chain combines TRBV2 with TRBJ1-5, with 11 bases identical to TRBD1. Per germline, CDR1 SNHLY and CDR2 FYNNEI. Trimming took 8 bases from V and 5 from J; bases not matched to a gene: 2. The CDR3 consists of 13 residues. CDR3: CASGGQGDQPQHF. CDR3 nucleotide sequence: TGTGCCAGCGGGGGACAGGGGGATCAGCCCCAGCATTTT.

The chain combines TRBV5-5 with TRBJ1-4; D possibly corresponds to TRBD1 (6 bases). Trimming left V 2 bases short and J 1 base short, with 21 bases between. Germline CDR1 is SGHKS and CDR2 is YYEKEE (reference sequence). The CDR3 length is 19 residues. The chain's CDR3 is CASSFYWDIAWGTNEKLFF. The CDR3 coding sequence is TGTGCCAGCAGCTTTTACTGGGACATCGCCTGGGGAACTAATGAAAAACTGTTTTTT.

The rearrangement links TRBV28 to TRBJ2-3, with 9 bases identical to TRBD1. The CDR3 is 15 amino acids. Trimming at V came to 7 bases and at J to 4 bases, leaving 9 bases not matched to a gene. Per germline, CDR1 MDHEN and CDR2 SYDVKM. The DNA for the CDR3 is TGTGCCAGCACCCTACAGGGGGCCAGTGCAGATACGCAGTATTTT. This gives the protein CASTLQGASADTQYF.

This clonotype has more than one count but fewer than ten. The chain joins TRBV7-2 to TRBJ1-2, with 10 bases lining up with TRBD1. The V segment lost 5 bases and the J segment 10 bases; nucleotides outside the gene matches: 10. The germline V gene encodes CDR1 SGHTA and CDR2 FQGNSA. This CDR3 spans 14 amino acids. CDR3 nucleotides: TGTGCCAGCAGCGCCATCGGGACAGGGGTACCCTACACCTTC. Amino acid sequence: CASSAIGTGVPYTF.

This clonotype showed up just a few times. This sequence joins TRBV7-2 and TRBJ2-1; 7 bases match TRBD1. Per germline, CDR1 SGHTA and CDR2 FQGNSA. The CDR3 totals 12 residues. V trimming: 6 bases; J trimming: 9 bases; junction bases outside the gene matches: 5. The CDR3 sequence: CASRRQGPEQFF. CDR3 in DNA: TGTGCCAGCAGGCGACAGGGCCCTGAGCAGTTCTTC.

The count of this clonotype is one. The chain couples TRBV5-1 to TRBJ2-2; TRBD1 aligns across 8 bases. V dropped 4 bases and J dropped 4; count of bases not matched to a gene: 6. There are 15 residues in the CDR3. Germline CDR1 is SGHRS and CDR2 is YFSETQ. CDR3 protein: CASSPGGAGTGELFF. The CDR3 bases are TGCGCCAGCAGCCCAGGGGGCGCGGGCACCGGGGAGCTGTTTTTT.

The V call is TRBV6-5, the J call TRBJ1-2, with 7 bases fitting TRBD1. Germline CDR1 reads MNHEY; CDR2 reads SVGAGI. The junction had 7 bases not matched to a gene; V was cut back by 5 bases and J by 4 bases. The CDR3 is 14 residues long. This chain's CDR3 is CASSVYRGGYGYTF. CDR3 DNA: TGTGCCAGCAGTGTTTACAGGGGTGGCTATGGCTACACCTTC.

V gene TRBV7-2 combines with J gene TRBJ2-1, with D perhaps TRBD2 (6 bases). The CDR3 is 14 residues long. Per germline, CDR1 SGHTA and CDR2 FQGNSA. The ends were cut back, 7 bases at V and 1 base at J, with 11 bases in the middle. CDR3 in DNA: TGTGCCAGCACGTGGGGGGATTCCTACAATGAGCAGTTCTTC. As protein: CASTWGDSYNEQFF.

The chain employs TRBV29-1 and TRBJ1-2; D unresolved. The CDR3 has 13 residues. Germline V gene data show CDR1 as SQVTM and CDR2 as ANQGSEA. Trimming stripped 6 bases from V and 2 bases from J, with 13 bases between. DNA for the CDR3: TGCAGCGTGGGGTTCGGGGTCAACTATGGCTACACCTTC. It yields the protein CSVGFGVNYGYTF.

The V and J genes are TRBV12-3 or TRBV12-4 and TRBJ2-5, with 11 bases identical to TRBD1. The CDR3 runs 14 residues. J was trimmed by 7 bases and V by 5 bases; bases with no gene match: 6. CDR3 loop: CASSVSGTGGTQYF. In nucleotides, the CDR3 is TGTGCCAGCAGTGTCTCCGGGACAGGGGGGACCCAGTACTTC.

This clonotype came up a few times. V and J are TRBV3-1 and TRBJ2-1; a weak D match, TRBD1 (5 bases). The CDR3 length is 13 residues. V lost 7 bases and J lost 10, with 17 bases in between. CDR1 LGHDT and CDR2 YNNKEL come from the germline V gene (reference sequence). The CDR3 protein is CASTRGQTGEQFF. In DNA form, the CDR3 reads TGTGCCAGCACCCGTGGCCAAACAGGAGAGCAGTTCTTC.

This clonotype turned up a few times. The genes are TRBV5-1 and TRBJ2-7, with 9 bases matching TRBD1. Trimming at V came to 0 bases and at J to 1 base, leaving 8 bases not matched to a gene. There are 17 residues in the CDR3. Germline CDR1 is SGHRS and CDR2 is YFSETQ. This CDR3 reads CASSLALTGQGSYEQYF. CDR3 sequence (DNA): TGCGCCAGCAGCTTGGCCCTAACGGGACAGGGTTCCTACGAGCAGTACTTC.

The chain links TRBV10-3 to TRBJ1-2; D call uncertain. Looked up from germline, CDR1 is ENHRY and CDR2 is SYGVKD. Trimming took off 10 bases at V and 4 bases at J, with 10 bases between the two ends. The CDR3 consists of 11 residues. The CDR3 nucleotides are TGTGCCAGCCAAGAAACCTATGGCTACACCTTC. This gives the protein CASQETYGYTF.

This chain links TRBV10-3 with TRBJ2-5; D is undetermined. CDR1 is ENHRY, CDR2 SYGVKD, per germline. The CDR3 consists of 16 residues. V lost 3 bases and J lost 0, with 14 bases in between. CDR3 sequence reads: CAISDPSEWYQETQYF. The CDR3 DNA reads as TGTGCCATCAGTGACCCGAGCGAGTGGTACCAAGAGACCCAGTACTTC.

V usage is TRBV5-6 and J usage is TRBJ2-5; 8 nucleotides match TRBD2. This CDR3 contains 15 residues. The V and J ends lost 2 bases and 4 bases, in that order; junction bases with no gene match: 7. Germline assignment: CDR1 SGHDT and CDR2 YYEEEE. CDR3 sequence: CASSFGGGIGETQYF. The CDR3 bases are TGTGCCAGCAGCTTCGGGGGGGGGATCGGAGAGACCCAGTACTTC.

This clonotype turned up a few times. The genes are TRBV5-1 and TRBJ2-5; the D gene could be TRBD1 or TRBD2 (5 bases each). CDR1 and CDR2 (germline): SGHRS, YFSETQ. The ends were cut back, 5 bases at V and 4 bases at J, with 12 bases in the middle. CDR3 size: 13 residues. The CDR3 spells CASSPGDGETQYF. CDR3 nucleotides: TGCGCCAGCAGTCCCGGGGACGGAGAGACCCAGTACTTC.

The chain combines TRBV6-6 with TRBJ2-5, with 9 bases that match TRBD2. The assigned J gene may be wrong: the sequence end matches TRBJ2-1 better. This CDR3 has 14 residues. Germline V gene sequence: CDR1 MNHNY, CDR2 SVGAGI (reference sequence). The CDR3 is CASSPSGLANEQFF. The CDR3 nucleotides read TGTGCCAGCAGTCCTTCGGGACTAGCAAATGAGCAGTTCTTC.

This clonotype was seen only a few times. This rearrangement joins TRBV20-1 to TRBJ1-1, with D possibly matching TRBD1 (6 bases). The V gene's germline CDR1 is DFQATT and CDR2 SNEGSKA (reference sequence). The CDR3 totals 11 residues. CDR3 protein: CRGDKYTEAFF. The CDR3 DNA follows: TGCAGGGGGGACAAATACACTGAAGCTTTCTTT.

The rearrangement uses TRBV7-2 and TRBJ2-7; the D is unclear. The germline gives CDR1 SGHTA, CDR2 FQGNSA. The CDR3 totals 13 residues. Trimming removed 5 bases from V and 6 bases from J, with 14 bases in between. Written as DNA, the CDR3 is TGTGCCAGCAGCCTACCCATACCTGGCGAGCAGTACTTC. Translation: CASSLPIPGEQYF.

The rearrangement links TRBV20-1 to TRBJ2-5; D may match TRBD1 or TRBD2 (6 bases each). CDR3 length: 12 residues. The V and J ends lost 7 bases and 1 base respectively, with 10 bases between them. The germline CDR1 and CDR2 sequences are DFQATT and SNEGSKA (reference sequence). The CDR3 protein is CSVKGGQETQYF. In DNA form, the CDR3 reads TGCAGTGTCAAGGGGGGCCAAGAGACCCAGTACTTC.

This clonotype showed up many times. The chain is built from TRBV5-6 and TRBJ2-5; weak D call: TRBD2 (6 bases). From germline, CDR1 is SGHDT and CDR2 YYEEEE. CDR3 length: 14 amino acids. V dropped 2 bases and J dropped 2 bases, with 10 bases sitting between them. The CDR3 region is CASSFWRGQETQYF. CDR3 coding DNA: TGTGCCAGCAGCTTCTGGCGGGGACAAGAGACCCAGTACTTC.

This clonotype has a handful of counts. This chain uses TRBV30 with TRBJ2-4; no clear D gene. The germline V and J ends were trimmed by 0 bases and 0 bases, with 12 bases remaining between them. There are 16 residues in the CDR3. Germline CDR1 and CDR2: GTSNPN and SVGIG (reference sequence). The CDR3 sequence: CAWSVGHNLAKNIQYF. The CDR3 region has the DNA TGTGCCTGGAGTGTAGGTCATAACCTAGCCAAAAACATTCAGTACTTC.

This clonotype appeared a single time. This sequence joins TRBV12-3 or TRBV12-4 and TRBJ2-3; 10 bases map to TRBD2. CDR3 length: 16 amino acids. The trim removed 6 bases at V and 5 bases at J, leaving 11 bases unmatched. The CDR3 nucleotides are TGTGCCAGCAGGCGAGCCTCCGGGACTAGCGTAGATACGCAGTATTTT. Its protein product is CASRRASGTSVDTQYF.

The chain is built from TRBV20-1 and TRBJ2-5; D gene uncertain. The V gene's germline CDR1 is DFQATT and CDR2 SNEGSKA (reference sequence). This CDR3 is 14 amino acids long. Trimming took off 4 bases at V and 2 bases at J, with 14 bases between the two ends. The CDR3 sequence is CSATMDKAQETQYF. The CDR3 DNA reads as TGCAGTGCTACTATGGATAAGGCGCAAGAGACCCAGTACTTC.

This clonotype has just a few counts. V and J are TRBV9 and TRBJ1-2; tentative D call: TRBD1 (6 bases). CDR3 length: 14 residues. Per germline, CDR1 SGDLS and CDR2 YYNGEE. V was trimmed by 3 bases and J by 3 bases, leaving 12 bases between them. The CDR3 loop reads CASSARDTYYGYTF. The CDR3 coding sequence is TGTGCCAGCAGCGCCAGGGACACTTACTATGGCTACACCTTC.

A remark on this clonotype: Compared with germline, one end of the junction differs, possibly owing to a read error. The CDR3 DNA is TGTGACAGCAGCTTTGCTAGAACTACAGAGACCCAGTACTTC. Its protein product is CDSSFARTTETQYF. The genes are TRBV7-2 and TRBJ2-5; D unclear. Germline CDR1 is SGHTA and CDR2 is FQGNSA. CDR3 length: 14 amino acids.

This clonotype has only one observation. This chain uses TRBV20-1 with TRBJ1-6, with D uncertain. V lost 0 bases and J lost 5, with 14 bases in between. Germline CDR1 DFQATT, CDR2 SNEGSKA (reference sequence). The CDR3 contains 16 residues. CDR3 sequence reads: CSAREAPRADNSPLHF. CDR3 sequence (DNA): TGCAGTGCTAGAGAGGCCCCCCGGGCGGATAATTCACCCCTCCACTTT.

The chain combines TRBV28 with TRBJ2-1; D may be TRBD1 (5 bases). Trimming left V 2 bases short and J 6 bases short, with 14 bases between. CDR1 and CDR2 from the germline V gene are MDHEN and SYDVKM. CDR3 length: 15 residues. CDR3 sequence reads: CASSLVQGGRNEQFF. The CDR3 nucleotides are TGTGCCAGCAGTTTAGTTCAGGGTGGCCGCAATGAGCAGTTCTTC.